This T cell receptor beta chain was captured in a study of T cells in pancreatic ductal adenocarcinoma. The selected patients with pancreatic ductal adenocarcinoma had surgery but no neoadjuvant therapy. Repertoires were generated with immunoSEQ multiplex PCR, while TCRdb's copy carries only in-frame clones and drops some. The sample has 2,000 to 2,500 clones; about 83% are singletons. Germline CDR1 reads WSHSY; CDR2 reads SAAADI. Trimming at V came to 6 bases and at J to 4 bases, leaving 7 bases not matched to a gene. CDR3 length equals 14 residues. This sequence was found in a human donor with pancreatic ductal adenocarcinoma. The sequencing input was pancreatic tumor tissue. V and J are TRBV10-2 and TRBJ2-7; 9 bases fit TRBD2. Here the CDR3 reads CASRDSGRYYEQYF. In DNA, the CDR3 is TGCGCCAGCAGAGATAGCGGGAGATATTACGAGCAGTACTTC.